This T cell receptor beta chain is from a study of shared clonotypes between healthy human individuals. In the study overall: The cohort comprised a couple of women and a few men. Their ages spanned 18 to 49 years. General study points: The study found 4.5% to 6% of naive CD4 clonotypes shared across several donors. Non-shared clonotypes had lower generation probabilities than clonotypes shared by all four sorted-subset donors.

The CDR3 is 14 residues long. CDR1 and CDR2 from the germline V gene are MDHEN and SYDVKM. V was trimmed by 6 bases and J by 2 bases, leaving 13 bases between them. The data were produced by immunoSEQ multiplex PCR, yet TCRdb's version contains in-frame clones alone and is incomplete. The sample lists 1.4 million to 1.5 million clones; roughly 96% were seen once. Concerning this clone: Its antigen is unidentified.

The rearrangement joins TRBV28 to TRBJ2-5, with D tentatively TRBD1 (5 bases). The source material was naive CD4+ T cells sorted from blood. Documented subset: CD45RA+ positively selected. The TCR originated in a man aged 25-45 years in good health. CDR3 amino acids: CASSPRRGQETQYF. CDR3 sequence (DNA): TGTGCCAGCAGCCCTCGAAGGGGTCAAGAGACCCAGTACTTC. Full variable domain (missing parts from reference TRBV28 and TRBJ2-5): DVKVTQSSRYLVKRTGEKVFLECVQDMDHENMFWYRQDPGLGLRLIYFSYDVKMKEKGDIPEGYSVSREKKERFSLILESASTNQTSMYLCASSPRRGQETQYFGPGTRLLVL.